These 31 T cell receptor beta chains were sequenced from one sample in a study of blood T cells in healthy people across ages. A second PCR, run for roughly 7 to 12 cycles, used a sample-barcoded 5' primer plus a J-beta primer mix. TCRdb used MiXCR to reprocess the 5' RACE reads, holding one entry per CDR3 protein. The data contain 1.5 million to 2 million distinct CDR3 sequences, around 35% of them singletons. Sample: blood. These receptors were collected from a woman in her 30s in good health.

This clonotype was seen more than once but under ten times. The chain employs TRBV20-1 and TRBJ2-7; 12 positions match TRBD2. The CDR3 runs to 19 residues. Germline values: CDR1 DFQATT, CDR2 SNEGSKA (reference sequence). J was trimmed by 0 bases and V by 2 bases; bases with no gene match: 14. CDR3 loop: CSARRVEYGLAGPSYEQYF. The CDR3, as DNA: TGCAGTGCTAGAAGGGTCGAGTATGGACTAGCGGGGCCCTCCTACGAGCAGTACTTC.

This clonotype has a handful of counts. The junction does not match germline at one end; this may be a read error. The chain has TRBV5-1 and TRBJ2-1; 8 positions agree with TRBD1. This CDR3 region has 14 residues. Germline values: CDR1 SGHRS, CDR2 YFSETQ. CDR3 DNA sequence: TGCGCCGGCAGCCGGGACAGGCTGGACAATGAGCAGTTCTTC. The encoded protein is CAGSRDRLDNEQFF. Supplemented by reference TRBV5-1 and TRBJ2-1, the full variable domain reads KAGVTQTPRYLIKTRGQQVTLSCSPISGHRSVSWYQQTPGQGLQFLFEYFSETQRNKGNFPGRFSGRQFSNSRSEMNVSTLELGDSALYLCAGSRDRLDNEQFFGPGTRLTVL.

The chain links TRBV12-3 or TRBV12-4 to TRBJ2-3; 9 positions match TRBD1. The CDR3 spans 17 residues. The trim removed 6 bases at V and 1 base at J, leaving 11 bases unmatched. The CDR3 DNA is TGTGCCAGCAGGCCGGGACAGGGTTTGCAGGGCACAGATACGCAGTATTTT. Amino acid sequence: CASRPGQGLQGTDTQYF.

This chain connects TRBV29-1 to TRBJ2-2; 10 bases align to TRBD2. The germline V gene encodes CDR1 SQVTM and CDR2 ANQGSEA. This CDR3 is 14 amino acids long. The V gene end was trimmed by 6 bases and the J gene end by 6 bases; junction bases not matched to a gene: 7. The CDR3 is CSVAAGTSAGELFF. CDR3 sequence (DNA): TGCAGCGTGGCCGCCGGGACTAGCGCCGGGGAGCTGTTTTTT.

This clonotype appeared a few times. J is TRBJ2-7 and V is TRBV20-1; 7 bases are a match to TRBD2. CDR3 length: 16 residues. In germline, CDR1 is DFQATT, CDR2 SNEGSKA (reference sequence). V was pared by 2 bases and J by 3 bases, with 13 bases of the junction left unmatched. CDR3 protein: CSARPRGGSSHYEQYF. CDR3 in DNA: TGCAGTGCTAGACCCCGCGGGGGATCCTCTCACTACGAGCAGTACTTC.

This clonotype appeared a few times. The chain recombines TRBV7-9 with TRBJ2-7, with D tentatively TRBD1 (6 bases). The length of the CDR3 is 18 residues. The V and J ends lost 2 bases and 4 bases respectively, with 24 bases between them. Germline-derived CDR1 and CDR2 are SEHNR and FQNEAQ (reference sequence). CDR3 region: CASSLKSDPGQRGYEQYF. CDR3 coding DNA: TGTGCCAGCAGCTTAAAATCTGACCCGGGACAAAGGGGATACGAGCAGTACTTC.

The rearrangement uses TRBV6-6 and TRBJ1-2; TRBD1 might be the D (5 bases). V was clipped by 0 bases and J by 2 bases, with 10 bases between them. The CDR3 runs to 15 residues. Per the germline V gene, CDR1 is MNHNY and CDR2 is SVGAGI (reference sequence). The CDR3 reads CASSYSGDPNYGYTF. The CDR3 region has the DNA TGTGCCAGCAGTTACTCGGGGGACCCAAACTATGGCTACACCTTC.

This chain connects TRBV7-8 to TRBJ2-1; TRBD2 agrees at 9 bases. Germline lookup yields CDR1 SGHVS and CDR2 FQNEAQ. V was pared by 2 bases and J by 4 bases, with 12 bases of the junction left unmatched. This CDR3 is built from 18 residues. CDR3 region: CASSLYLASGKEYNEQFF. The CDR3 DNA reads TGTGCCAGCAGCTTATATCTGGCTAGCGGGAAAGAATACAATGAGCAGTTCTTC.

The rearrangement joins TRBV7-9 to TRBJ1-2, with D unclear. Germline V CDR1 and CDR2: SEHNR, FQNEAQ (reference sequence). V dropped 5 bases and J dropped 8 bases, with 12 bases sitting between them. CDR3 length equals 12 residues. Here the CDR3 reads CASSNHKGGYTF. In DNA, the CDR3 is TGTGCCAGCAGCAACCACAAGGGCGGCTACACCTTC.

The chain employs TRBV5-6 and TRBJ2-7, with 12 bases aligning to TRBD2. From germline, CDR1 is SGHDT and CDR2 YYEEEE. J was trimmed by 7 bases and V by 0 bases; bases with no gene match: 5. The CDR3 length is 15 residues. Here the CDR3 DNA reads TGTGCCAGCAGCTTGGCACTAGCGGGAGGAGATGAGCAGTACTTC. This translates into CASSLALAGGDEQYF.

This clonotype was detected once. The V and J genes are TRBV7-3 and TRBJ2-1, with a tentative D call TRBD2 (6 bases). The CDR3 consists of 14 residues. Germline CDR1 SGHTA, CDR2 FQGTGA. Trimming removed 5 bases at V and 5 bases at J, with 13 bases between. CDR3 sequence: CASSPGGQNNEQFF. The CDR3, as DNA: TGTGCCAGCAGCCCCGGAGGGCAGAACAATGAGCAGTTCTTC.

V usage is TRBV5-1 and J usage is TRBJ1-2, with 8 bases fitting TRBD1. This CDR3 contains 15 residues. Losses at the gene ends were 1 base for V and 4 bases for J; bases not matched to a gene: 6. Per the germline V gene, CDR1 is SGHRS and CDR2 is YFSETQ. The CDR3 loop reads CASSLYSGGGYGYTF. The CDR3 DNA follows: TGCGCCAGCAGCTTGTATTCAGGGGGCGGCTATGGCTACACCTTC.

This clonotype occurred many times. This rearrangement joins TRBV28 to TRBJ2-3; D may be TRBD2 (5 bases). Per the germline V gene, CDR1 is MDHEN and CDR2 is SYDVKM. Deletions cut 8 bases from V and 3 bases from J, with 15 bases between. The CDR3 covers 14 residues. CDR3 bases: TGTGCCAGCTCGGAGGCGTCTACAACAGATACGCAGTATTTT. Its translation is CASSEASTTDTQYF.

At least ten counts were recorded for this clonotype. V and J are TRBV4-2 and TRBJ2-4, with D possibly TRBD2 on 6 matching bases. The germline V and J ends were trimmed by 0 bases and 1 base, with 10 bases remaining between them. The germline gives CDR1 LGHNA, CDR2 YNFKEQ. The CDR3 spans 16 residues. For the CDR3, the DNA is TGTGCCAGCAGCCAAGACCCAGCGGGTGCCAAAAACATTCAGTACTTC. It specifies CASSQDPAGAKNIQYF.

This clonotype was seen ten or more times. The chain is built from TRBV4-1 and TRBJ1-2, with D perhaps TRBD1 (5 bases). V was pared by 2 bases and J by 8 bases, with 18 bases between. CDR1 and CDR2 from the germline V gene are MGHRA and YSYEKL. The CDR3 loop spans 15 amino acids. The CDR3 DNA follows: TGCGCCAGCAGCCAACCACTGCAGGGAAGTGGAGGCTACACCTTC. Encoded protein: CASSQPLQGSGGYTF.

This rearrangement joins TRBV2 to TRBJ2-3; D unresolved. Germline values: CDR1 SNHLY, CDR2 FYNNEI. Trimming shortened V by 6 bases and J by 0 bases, and 13 bases separated the two germline ends. The CDR3 totals 15 residues. CDR3 DNA: TGTGCCAGCAGCCAGACGAGCCTGAGCACAGATACGCAGTATTTT. Amino acids: CASSQTSLSTDTQYF.

This clonotype showed up many times. The chain links TRBV3-1 to TRBJ2-7, with a weak D call TRBD1 (5 bases). V shed 7 bases and J shed 2 bases, with 6 bases lying between them. The CDR3 has 11 amino acids. CDR1 LGHDT and CDR2 YNNKEL come from the germline V gene (reference sequence). This CDR3 reads CASKGTYEQYF. CDR3 nucleotide sequence: TGTGCCAGCAAGGGGACCTACGAGCAGTACTTC.

This clonotype was found many times. The chain links TRBV5-1 to TRBJ2-7; a possible D gene is TRBD2 (6 bases). V gave up 0 bases and J gave up 1 base, with 11 bases separating them. This CDR3 comprises 15 residues. CDR1 is SGHRS, CDR2 YFSETQ, per germline. The CDR3 sequence is CASSLGLAPSYEQYF. For the CDR3, the DNA is TGCGCCAGCAGCTTGGGTCTAGCGCCTTCCTACGAGCAGTACTTC.

This clonotype was counted only a few times. The J gene is TRBJ2-3, the V gene TRBV9; 16 positions match TRBD2. CDR1 is SGDLS, CDR2 YYNGEE, per germline. J lost 0 bases, V lost 4 bases, and 5 bases had no gene match. The CDR3 covers 18 residues. CDR3 region: CASSLGTSGGASTDTQYF. DNA of the CDR3: TGTGCCAGCAGCCTAGGGACTAGCGGGGGGGCAAGCACAGATACGCAGTATTTT.

In this sample, this clonotype turned up once. Since a much larger clone is just one base distant, this may be a read error. The CDR3 does not close with the conserved phenylalanine or tryptophan, likely indicating a read error. In DNA form, the CDR3 reads TGTGCCGTGCAGGGGGACAGGGGCAAATACGAGCAGTACTGC. Translated: CAVQGDRGKYEQYC. The chain links TRBV10-3 to TRBJ2-7; 10 bases are a match to TRBD1. CDR3 length: 14 residues. Germline CDR1 and CDR2: ENHRY and SYGVKD. Trimming removed 11 bases from V and 4 bases from J; junction bases left unmatched: 11.

This clonotype was observed at least ten times. The chain recombines TRBV15 with TRBJ2-7, with TRBD2 identical over 13 bases. The CDR3 consists of 13 residues. Germline CDR1 LNHNV, CDR2 YYDKDF (reference sequence). The trim removed 10 bases at V and 2 bases at J, leaving 2 bases unmatched. In DNA, the CDR3 is TGTGCCATCGGACTAGCGGGGGCCTACGAGCAGTACTTC. Amino acid sequence: CAIGLAGAYEQYF.

This chain connects TRBV6-6 to TRBJ2-7; the D gene is possibly TRBD2 (5 bases). Trimming shortened V by 6 bases and J by 5 bases, and 14 bases separated the two germline ends. The CDR3 runs to 13 residues. In germline, CDR1 is MNHNY, CDR2 SVGAGI (reference sequence). CDR3 sequence (DNA): TGTGCCAGCAGCCCAACTAGGTCCAACGAGCAGTACTTC. Protein: CASSPTRSNEQYF.

As regards this clonotype: This clone may be a read error of a much larger clone one base away. This chain joins TRBV6-1 and TRBJ2-2; tentatively, D is TRBD2 (5 bases). Germline values: CDR1 MNHNS, CDR2 SASEGT. CDR3 length equals 14 residues. CDR3 sequence: CASSEVADTGERFF. In DNA, the CDR3 is TGTGCCAGCAGTGAAGTGGCAGACACCGGGGAGCGGTTTTTT.

On this clonotype: One base away lies a much larger clone, so this may be a sequencing read error. The rearrangement joins TRBV12-3 or TRBV12-4 to TRBJ2-7; TRBD2 agrees at 7 bases. The trim removed 7 bases at V and 7 bases at J, leaving 13 bases unmatched. The CDR3 runs 14 residues. CDR3 in amino acids: CASTRGLTYNEQYF. The CDR3, as DNA: TGTGCCAGCACCCGGGGACTAACTTACAATGAGCAGTACTTC.

The V gene is TRBV20-1, the J gene TRBJ2-7; D may be TRBD1 (6 bases). CDR3 length: 17 amino acids. Germline V gene data show CDR1 as DFQATT and CDR2 as SNEGSKA (reference sequence). Trimming removed 3 bases at V and 4 bases at J, with 25 bases between. CDR3 loop: CSASLGPTNRGKYEQYF. For the CDR3, the DNA is TGCAGTGCTAGCTTGGGACCAACGAATAGGGGGAAATACGAGCAGTACTTC.

This rearrangement joins TRBV4-1 to TRBJ2-3; 9 bases align to TRBD2. Germline V CDR1 and CDR2: MGHRA, YSYEKL. This CDR3 is 17 amino acids long. V dropped 0 bases and J dropped 2; count of bases not matched to a gene: 6. CDR3 bases: TGCGCCAGCAGCCAAGATTTGCTAGCGGGGCACACAGATACGCAGTATTTT. Encoded protein: CASSQDLLAGHTDTQYF.

This clonotype was recorded a few times. The chain links TRBV6-1 to TRBJ1-2, with D tentatively TRBD1 (5 bases). The CDR3 has 16 amino acids. The V gene's germline CDR1 is MNHNS and CDR2 SASEGT. The V and J ends lost 3 bases and 3 bases respectively, with 17 bases between them. CDR3 protein: CASSDLIQAPYYGYTF. The CDR3 DNA follows: TGTGCCAGCAGTGACCTTATACAGGCCCCCTACTATGGCTACACCTTC.

CDR3 nucleotide sequence: TGTGCCAGCAGCTTAGCAGGTGACAGGGGAAACGAGCAGTACTTC. Its translation: CASSLAGDRGNEQYF. The chain links TRBV7-9 to TRBJ2-7; TRBD1 agrees at 8 bases. V trimming: 0 bases; J trimming: 5 bases; junction bases outside the gene matches: 6. Germline V CDR1 and CDR2: SEHNR, FQNEAQ (reference sequence). The CDR3 contains 15 residues. The entire variable domain, with the rest obtained from reference TRBV7-9 and TRBJ2-7, is as follows: DTGVSQNPRHKITKRGQNVTFRCDPISEHNRLYWYRQTLGQGPEFLTYFQNEAQLEKSRLLSDRFSAERPKGSFSTLEIQRTEQGDSAMYLCASSLAGDRGNEQYFGPGTRLTVT.

The chain is built from TRBV20-1 and TRBJ2-5; D is perhaps TRBD2 (6 bases). The CDR3 runs 11 residues. Germline lookup yields CDR1 DFQATT and CDR2 SNEGSKA (reference sequence). With 6 bases removed from V and 7 bases from J, the gap between germline ends came to 12 bases. CDR3: CSAWEDGTQYF. CDR3 DNA: TGCAGTGCATGGGAGGATGGGACCCAGTACTTC.

The V and J genes are TRBV5-1 and TRBJ2-2; 10 bases agree with TRBD1. The CDR3 loop spans 16 amino acids. Germline CDR1 and CDR2: SGHRS and YFSETQ. V lost 4 bases to trimming and J lost 5 bases; unmatched junction nucleotides: 8. The CDR3 sequence: CASSVTGTGVTGELFF. The CDR3 coding sequence is TGCGCCAGCAGCGTGACCGGGACAGGGGTAACCGGGGAGCTGTTTTTT.

This rearrangement joins TRBV3-1 to TRBJ1-1; D is perhaps TRBD1 (6 bases). Germline CDR1 LGHDT, CDR2 YNNKEL (reference sequence). The CDR3 covers 14 residues. V was clipped by 4 bases and J by 1 base, with 10 bases between them. This CDR3 is CASSRDTTNTEAFF. The CDR3 DNA reads as TGTGCCAGCAGCCGGGACACGACGAACACTGAAGCTTTCTTT.